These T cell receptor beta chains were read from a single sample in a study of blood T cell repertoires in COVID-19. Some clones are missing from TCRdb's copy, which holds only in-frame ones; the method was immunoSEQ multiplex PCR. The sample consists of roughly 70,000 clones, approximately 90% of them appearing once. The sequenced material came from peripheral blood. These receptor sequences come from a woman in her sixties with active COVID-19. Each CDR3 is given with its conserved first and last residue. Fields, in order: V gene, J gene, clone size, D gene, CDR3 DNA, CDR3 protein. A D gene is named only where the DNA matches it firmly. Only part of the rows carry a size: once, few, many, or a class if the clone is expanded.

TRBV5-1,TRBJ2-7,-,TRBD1,TGCGCCAGCAGCTTGGTGTGGCAGGGGGCCTACGAGCAGTACTTC,CASSLVWQGAYEQYF
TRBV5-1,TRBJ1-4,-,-,TGCGCCAGCAGCTTGGTACCCGGGGGGATTGAAAAACTGTTTTTT,CASSLVPGGIEKLFF
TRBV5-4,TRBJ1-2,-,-,TGTGCCAGCAGCTTGGGTTTTGTTCGGGAGGGCGGCGGCTACACCTTC,CASSLGFVREGGGYTF
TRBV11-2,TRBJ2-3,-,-,TGTGCCAGCAGCTCCTTAGGGGGATTCGGAACAGATACGCAGTATTTT,CASSSLGGFGTDTQYF
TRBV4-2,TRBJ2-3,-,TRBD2,TGTGCCAGCAGCCCTAGCGGGGGCACAGATACGCAGTATTTT,CASSPSGGTDTQYF
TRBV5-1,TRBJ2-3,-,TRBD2,TGCGCCAGCAGCTTGGGGCCTAGCGGGAGTTACATGACCGCAGATACGCAGTATTTT,CASSLGPSGSYMTADTQYF
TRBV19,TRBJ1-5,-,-,TGTGCCAGTAGTAACCAAGGGGTACAGCCCCAGCATTTT,CASSNQGVQPQHF
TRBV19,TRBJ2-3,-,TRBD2,TGTGCCAGTAGTCGAGGACTAGTAGGGAAAGATACGCAGTATTTT,CASSRGLVGKDTQYF
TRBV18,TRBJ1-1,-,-,TGTGCCAGCTCACGGGGAGTTGGGCAGGAAGGAACTGAAGCTTTCTTT,CASSRGVGQEGTEAFF
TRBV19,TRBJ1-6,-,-,TGTGCCAGTAGTATAGTCGGCGGTAGCTCCTATAATTCACCCCTCCACTTT,CASSIVGGSSYNSPLHF
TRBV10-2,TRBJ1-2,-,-,TGCGCCAGCAGTCGAGGCGCTAACTATGGCTACACCTTC,CASSRGANYGYTF
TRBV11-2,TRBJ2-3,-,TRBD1,TGTGCCAGCAGCTTACGAACGGGACAGGGGACAGATACGCAGTATTTT,CASSLRTGQGTDTQYF
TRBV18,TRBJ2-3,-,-,TGTGCCAGCTCACCCTATCCCGGGACAAGAAGGCAAGATACGCAGTATTTT,CASSPYPGTRRQDTQYF
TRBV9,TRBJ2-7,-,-,TGTGCCAGCAGCGCCTCCTATGGGAGCTCCTACGAGCAGTACTTC,CASSASYGSSYEQYF
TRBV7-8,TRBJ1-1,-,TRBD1,TGTGCCAGCAGCGCACCGGGACAGAGGCTTGGGACTGAAGCTTTCTTT,CASSAPGQRLGTEAFF
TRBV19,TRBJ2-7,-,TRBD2,TGTGCCAGTAGTGTAACTAGCGGGGTCTACGAGCAGTACTTC,CASSVTSGVYEQYF
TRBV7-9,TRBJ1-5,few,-,TGTGCCAGCAGCTTATCGGGTAGGAATCAGCCCCAGCATTTT,CASSLSGRNQPQHF
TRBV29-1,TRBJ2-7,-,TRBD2,TGCAGCGTCGGGGGGACCGAGCAGTACTTC,CSVGGTEQYF
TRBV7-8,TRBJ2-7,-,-,TGTGCCAGCTGCGACAGCTACTCCTACGAGCAGTACTTC,CASCDSYSYEQYF
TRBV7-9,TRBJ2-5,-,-,TGTGCCAGCAGCCCCGCCGCGCGAGCGGGTGAGACCCAGTACTTC,CASSPAARAGETQYF
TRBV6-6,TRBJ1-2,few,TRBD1,TGTGCCAGCAGTCCGGGACAGGGGGCTGGTGGCTACACCTTC,CASSPGQGAGGYTF
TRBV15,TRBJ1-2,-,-,TGTGCCACCAGCAGAGATCAGGGCGTTCACCCCTATGGCTATACCTTC,CATSRDQGVHPYGYTF
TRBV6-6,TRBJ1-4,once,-,TGTGCCAGCAGGGACGAGGGTGAAAAACTGTTTTTT,CASRDEGEKLFF
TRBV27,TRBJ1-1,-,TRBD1,TGTGCCAGCAGACGACAGGGGGGGAACACTGAAGCTTTCTTT,CASRRQGGNTEAFF
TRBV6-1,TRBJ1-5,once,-,TGTGCCAGCAGTGAAAGGGGGGGCGCCCAGCCCCAGCATTTT,CASSERGGAQPQHF
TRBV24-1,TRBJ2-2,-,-,TGTGCCACCAGTAAAGGACAGCCGAACACCGGGGAGCTGTTTTTT,CATSKGQPNTGELFF
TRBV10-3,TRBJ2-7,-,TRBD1,TGTGCCATCAGGGGGGGACAGGGGGCTCACGAGCAGTACTTC,CAIRGGQGAHEQYF
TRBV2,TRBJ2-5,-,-,TGTGCCAGCAGAGATTACTACCAAGAGACCCAGTACTTC,CASRDYYQETQYF
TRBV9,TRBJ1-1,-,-,TGTGCCAGCAGCCCACTGGACACTGAAGCTTTCTTT,CASSPLDTEAFF
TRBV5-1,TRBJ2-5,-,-,TGCGCCAGCAGCTTAGACGGGGCCACGGCTGGAGGGGAGACCCAGTACTTC,CASSLDGATAGGETQYF
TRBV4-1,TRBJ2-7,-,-,TGCGCCAGCAGCCAAGATATAACGGTGCAGTACTTC,CASSQDITVQYF
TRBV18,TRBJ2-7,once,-,TGTGCCAGCTCAAACCCTGGGCCCTCCTACGAGCAGTACTTC,CASSNPGPSYEQYF
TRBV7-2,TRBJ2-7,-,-,TGTGCCAGCAGCTTCTTGGTTAGTTCCTACGAGCAGTACTTC,CASSFLVSSYEQYF
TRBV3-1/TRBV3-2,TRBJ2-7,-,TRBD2,TGTGCCAGCAGCCACGGGGGGAGAGGGTACGAGCAGTACTTC,CASSHGGRGYEQYF
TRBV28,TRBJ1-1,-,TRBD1,TGTGCCAGCAGGCGCGACAGGGGGCAGGGAATGAACACTGAAGCTTTCTTT,CASRRDRGQGMNTEAFF
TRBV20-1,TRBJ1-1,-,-,TGCAGTGCCAGTTGGCAGAACACTGAAGCTTTCTTT,CSASWQNTEAFF
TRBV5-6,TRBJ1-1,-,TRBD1,TGTGCCAGCAGCTTAACAGGGGGCCCTCGGAACACTGAAGCTTTCTTT,CASSLTGGPRNTEAFF
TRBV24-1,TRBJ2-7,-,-,TGTGCCACCAGTGACAGCGGCGGCCCCTCCTACGAGCAGTACTTC,CATSDSGGPSYEQYF
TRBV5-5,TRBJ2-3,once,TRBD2,TGTGCCAGCAGCTTGACTAGCGGGAGCCTCAGCACAGATACGCAGTATTTT,CASSLTSGSLSTDTQYF
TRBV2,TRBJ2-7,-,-,TGTGCCAGCAGACGTACCGGGACAGAGCAGTACTTC,CASRRTGTEQYF
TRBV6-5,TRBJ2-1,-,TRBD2,TGTGCCAGCAGTTCCAGCGGGACGAACTCCTACAATGAGCAGTTCTTC,CASSSSGTNSYNEQFF
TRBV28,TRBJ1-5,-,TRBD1,TGTGCCAGCCAGGGGGTAACAAGCAATCAGCCCCAGCATTTT,CASQGVTSNQPQHF